The 21 T cell receptor beta chains below were found in one sample sequenced in a study of blood T cells in healthy people across ages. The second PCR ran about 6 to 11 cycles with a sample-barcoded 5' primer and J-beta primers. TCRdb analysed the 5' RACE reads with MiXCR anew, one entry per CDR3 protein. The sample contains hundreds of thousands of distinct CDR3 sequences, nearly 60% of which appear only once. Sequenced input: blood. The receptors derive from a man aged 30 to 45 in good health.

This clonotype was seen repeatedly, ten times or more. The genes are TRBV29-1 and TRBJ2-7; D not resolved. Germline CDR1 is SQVTM and CDR2 is ANQGSEA. With 4 bases removed from V and 0 bases from J, the gap between germline ends came to 7 bases. This CDR3 spans 12 amino acids. CDR3 residues: CSVGTGSYEQYF. DNA of the CDR3: TGCAGCGTTGGGACGGGCTCCTACGAGCAGTACTTC.

This clonotype was seen only a few times. This chain links TRBV20-1 with TRBJ2-3; D gene uncertain. The germline gives CDR1 DFQATT, CDR2 SNEGSKA (reference sequence). Between the trimmed V and J ends, which lost 3 bases and 5 bases, there was a span of 12 bases. The CDR3 sequence is 13 residues long. In nucleotides, the CDR3 is TGCAGTGCTAGGTACGGAGTGAAAGATACGCAGTATTTT. Translating gives CSARYGVKDTQYF.

The chain couples TRBV10-3 to TRBJ2-5; D is tentatively TRBD1 or TRBD2 (5 bases each). From germline, CDR1 is ENHRY and CDR2 SYGVKD. Trimming stripped 8 bases from V and 2 bases from J, with 15 bases between. The length of the CDR3 is 14 residues. Here the CDR3 reads CAIGARDAQETQYF. The DNA of the CDR3 is TGTGCCATCGGAGCCCGGGACGCGCAAGAGACCCAGTACTTC.

The chain has TRBV2 and TRBJ2-4; no clear D gene. CDR1 is SNHLY, CDR2 FYNNEI, per germline. CDR3 size: 14 residues. Trimming shortened V by 2 bases and J by 1 base, and 6 bases separated the two germline ends. Here the CDR3 DNA reads TGTGCCAGCAGTGAATGGTGGGCCAAAAACATTCAGTACTTC. Its translation: CASSEWWAKNIQYF.

This clonotype has just a few counts. The gene calls are TRBV4-3 and TRBJ2-5, with D maybe TRBD1 (5 bases). Germline values: CDR1 LGHNA, CDR2 YSLEER. V was clipped by 1 base and J by 0 bases, with 6 bases between them. The CDR3 is 14 amino acids. The CDR3 DNA follows: TGCGCCAGCAGCCAAGGACAGTACCAAGAGACCCAGTACTTC. Amino acids: CASSQGQYQETQYF.

The CDR3 DNA reads TGTGCCAGCAGCTTTGGGGGAAACCCTTCCCTAGAGACCCAGTACTTC. It specifies CASSFGGNPSLETQYF. This chain connects TRBV11-2 to TRBJ2-5; D possibly matches TRBD1 or TRBD2 (5 bases each). CDR3 length equals 16 residues. Trimming shortened V by 3 bases and J by 4 bases, and 18 bases separated the two germline ends. From germline, CDR1 is SGHAT and CDR2 FQNNGV.

The chain has TRBV21-1 and TRBJ2-7; the DNA was not compared with TRBD2, the D call given in the table. TRBV21-1 counts as a pseudogene. This CDR3 has 18 residues. The CDR3 DNA is TGTGCCAGCAGCATGTGGGACCAGCGGGAGGGCAACTTATACGAGCAGTACTTC. Protein product: CASSMWDQREGNLYEQYF.

Ten or more counts support this clonotype. The gene calls are TRBV7-2 and TRBJ1-4; D is unclear. V shed 1 base and J shed 7 bases, with 16 bases lying between them. Germline values: CDR1 SGHTA, CDR2 FQGNSA. The CDR3 has 16 amino acids. Written as DNA, the CDR3 is TGTGCCAGCAGCTTAGGTCACGGCGGCTTAAGTGAAAAACTGTTTTTT. Its protein product is CASSLGHGGLSEKLFF.

V usage is TRBV4-1 and J usage is TRBJ2-1; D call uncertain. The ends were cut back, 4 bases at V and 7 bases at J, with 14 bases in the middle. The CDR3 loop spans 14 amino acids. CDR1 and CDR2 from the germline V gene are MGHRA and YSYEKL. As DNA, the CDR3 is TGCGCCAGCAGCCCCCAAGAAGCGAAAAATGAGCAGTTCTTC. Translating gives CASSPQEAKNEQFF.

This chain connects TRBV11-2 to TRBJ2-5; 8 bases match TRBD1. V dropped 3 bases and J dropped 1; count of bases not matched to a gene: 4. Germline CDR1 SGHAT, CDR2 FQNNGV. The CDR3 totals 15 residues. Here the CDR3 reads CASSFGQGVQETQYF. In DNA, the CDR3 is TGTGCCAGCAGCTTTGGACAGGGCGTCCAAGAGACCCAGTACTTC. The variable domain in full, completed from reference TRBV11-2 and TRBJ2-5, reads EAGVAQSPRYKIIEKRQSVAFWCNPISGHATLYWYQQILGQGPKLLIQFQNNGVVDDSQLPKDRFSAERLKGVDSTLKIQPAKLEDSAVYLCASSFGQGVQETQYFGPGTRLLVL.

This clonotype was recorded a few times. This chain links TRBV7-9 with TRBJ1-5; D gene ambiguous. This CDR3 has 13 amino acids. The germline CDR1 and CDR2 sequences are SEHNR and FQNEAQ (reference sequence). Trimming removed 5 bases from V and 7 bases from J, with 12 bases in between. CDR3 protein: CASSVGGGQPQHF. As DNA, the CDR3 is TGTGCCAGCAGCGTCGGAGGAGGACAGCCCCAGCATTTT.

This chain connects TRBV29-1 to TRBJ2-1; 7 bases are a match to TRBD1. CDR3 length equals 13 residues. CDR1 is SQVTM, CDR2 ANQGSEA, per germline. J gave up 9 bases and V 1 base, and 6 bases lay outside the gene matches. The CDR3 protein is CSVEGLTGTEQFF. The CDR3 nucleotides are TGCAGCGTTGAAGGCCTGACAGGGACTGAGCAGTTCTTC.

The chain employs TRBV6-5 and TRBJ2-2, with unresolved D. Germline V gene sequence: CDR1 MNHEY, CDR2 SVGAGI. The CDR3 loop spans 14 amino acids. The V gene lost 6 bases and the J gene lost 0 bases, with 8 bases spanning the gap. CDR3 residues: CASSGRPNTGELFF. The CDR3, as DNA: TGTGCCAGCAGCGGACGGCCGAACACCGGGGAGCTGTTTTTT.

This rearrangement joins TRBV12-3 or TRBV12-4 to TRBJ2-1; TRBD2 aligns across 9 bases. The CDR3 has 15 residues. The V and J ends lost 6 bases and 2 bases, in that order; junction bases with no gene match: 5. This chain's CDR3 is CASRWEREAYNEQFF. DNA of the CDR3: TGTGCCAGCAGGTGGGAGCGGGAGGCCTACAATGAGCAGTTCTTC.

The V call is TRBV20-1, the J call TRBJ1-2; a weak D match, TRBD1 (5 bases). V lost 3 bases, J lost 8 bases, and 16 bases lay in between. Germline V CDR1 and CDR2: DFQATT, SNEGSKA (reference sequence). This CDR3 region has 13 residues. CDR3 DNA sequence: TGCAGTGCTAGGGGGCGTGAAGGTCGAGGCTACACCTTC. This translates into CSARGREGRGYTF.

The rearrangement links TRBV29-1 to TRBJ1-2; possible D gene TRBD1, 5 bases. The length of the CDR3 is 14 residues. V lost 6 bases and J 3 bases, leaving 17 bases between the germline ends. CDR1 is SQVTM and CDR2 is ANQGSEA in the germline V gene. The CDR3 region has the DNA TGCAGCGTCCAAGGGGCCGCGGCAGACTATGGCTACACCTTC. This codes for CSVQGAAADYGYTF.

This clonotype was counted only a few times. CDR3 amino acids: CASSLDDDRGLKETQYF. DNA for the CDR3: TGTGCCAGCAGCCTAGATGATGACAGGGGGTTGAAGGAGACCCAGTACTTC. The V call is TRBV11-1, the J call TRBJ2-5, with 9 bases lining up with TRBD1. Germline V CDR1 and CDR2: SGHAT, FQDESV (reference sequence). The V segment lost 5 bases and the J segment 5 bases; nucleotides outside the gene matches: 15. CDR3 length equals 17 residues.

This clonotype was seen a single time. A junction end diverges from the germline sequence, so it may reflect a read error. This chain uses TRBV27 with TRBJ2-1; D perhaps matches TRBD1 (5 bases). The CDR3 totals 13 residues. Germline assignment: CDR1 MNHEY and CDR2 SMNVEV (reference sequence). The CDR3 DNA reads as TGTACCAGCAGTCTGGGGCCGCACAATGAGCAGTTCTTC. This codes for CTSSLGPHNEQFF.

This clonotype was counted between two and nine times. The rearrangement links TRBV9 to TRBJ2-1; 10 bases align to TRBD2. Germline CDR1 reads SGDLS; CDR2 reads YYNGEE. After removal of 0 bases from V and 8 bases from J, the junction contained 8 bases not matched to a gene. The CDR3 has 16 amino acids. CDR3 sequence reads: CASSVEASGSSYEQFF. DNA for the CDR3: TGTGCCAGCAGCGTAGAAGCTAGCGGGAGTAGCTATGAGCAGTTCTTC.

The rearrangement uses TRBV3-1 and TRBJ2-1; D not resolved. The V end lost 1 base, the J end lost 12 bases, and 13 bases lay between the germline ends. Germline assignment: CDR1 LGHDT and CDR2 YNNKEL (reference sequence). The length of the CDR3 is 13 residues. CDR3 nucleotides: TGTGCCAGCAGCCAAGGTCGAGGAGTTGGGCAGTTCTTC. Residues: CASSQGRGVGQFF.

This chain links TRBV10-3 with TRBJ2-3; 8 bases agree with TRBD2. CDR3 length equals 15 residues. V shed 4 bases and J 1 base; nucleotides not matched to a gene: 4. Germline CDR1 reads ENHRY; CDR2 reads SYGVKD. The DNA for the CDR3 is TGTGCCATCAGTGCGGGGACTAGTGGCACAGATACGCAGTATTTT. As protein: CAISAGTSGTDTQYF.